This TCR beta chain derives from a study of T-cell reconstitution after alpha-beta-depleted transplantation in children. Unique molecular identifiers were incorporated when the TCRbeta library was constructed. Using its own MiXCR run on the PCR reads, TCRdb lists one record per CDR3 protein. Of a few hundred thousand distinct CDR3 sequences in the sample, 10% were seen once. The receptor was isolated from a human donor who donated a stem cell graft to a child with acute lymphoblastic leukemia. Sample: PBMCs from the stem cell graft donor, taken from the stem cell graft.

The chain's CDR3 is CSARGFSSGRTSSYNEQFF. The CDR3 DNA reads TGCAGTGCTAGAGGGTTTTCTAGCGGGAGGACCAGCTCCTACAATGAGCAGTTCTTC. This chain connects TRBV20-1 to TRBJ2-1; 11 bases match TRBD2. After removal of 1 base from V and 0 bases from J, the junction contained 11 bases not matched to a gene. This CDR3 comprises 19 residues. In germline, CDR1 is DFQATT, CDR2 SNEGSKA (reference sequence).